This passage covers 7 T cell receptor beta chains from one sample sequenced in a study of cytomegalovirus exposure and HLA in healthy donors. The study ran its PCR with 60 Vbeta and 13 Jbeta primers. The protocol was immunoSEQ multiplex PCR, while the TCRdb copy is restricted to in-frame clones and leaves out a portion. The listing records roughly 190,000 clones. Source material: PBMCs. These receptors were taken from a woman in her late teens or twenties in good health and CMV-seropositive.

The chain joins TRBV9 to TRBJ2-5; 8 bases map to TRBD2. The J call could be wrong; TRBJ2-7 is a better fit for the DNA end. The CDR3 length is 13 residues. Germline V CDR1 and CDR2: SGDLS, YYNGEE. The CDR3 coding sequence is TGTGCCAGCAGCGTGCTAGCGGGCTACGAGCAGTACTTC. Amino acid sequence: CASSVLAGYEQYF.

The chain uses TRBV7-3 and TRBJ2-7, with TRBD1 as a possible D gene (6 bases). Per germline, CDR1 SGHTA and CDR2 FQGTGA. The CDR3 totals 15 residues. Trimming took 3 bases from V and 2 from J, leaving 14 bases between them. CDR3: CASSLQTGPAYEQYF. DNA for the CDR3: TGTGCCAGCAGCTTGCAGACAGGACCTGCCTACGAGCAGTACTTC.

This rearrangement joins TRBV6-1 to TRBJ1-5, with D maybe TRBD1 (6 bases). Trimming stripped 2 bases from V and 2 bases from J, with 13 bases between. The germline gives CDR1 MNHNS, CDR2 SASEGT. The length of the CDR3 is 16 residues. The CDR3 region is CASSERDTLRNQPQHF. Here the CDR3 DNA reads TGTGCCAGCAGTGAAAGGGACACCCTACGCAATCAGCCCCAGCATTTT.

The chain recombines TRBV4-2 with TRBJ2-7; D ambiguous. The V and J ends lost 0 bases and 0 bases respectively, with 9 bases between them. Per germline, CDR1 LGHNA and CDR2 YNFKEQ. This CDR3 is built from 15 residues. The CDR3 region is CASSQDISSSYEQYF. DNA for the CDR3: TGTGCCAGCAGCCAAGACATAAGTAGCTCCTACGAGCAGTACTTC.

This chain links TRBV7-9 with TRBJ1-1; weak D call: TRBD1 (6 bases). The CDR3 totals 12 residues. Germline CDR1 SEHNR, CDR2 FQNEAQ (reference sequence). Between the trimmed V and J ends, which lost 1 base and 10 bases, there was a span of 10 bases. The CDR3 DNA sequence: TGTGCCAGCAGCTTAGTTAGCAGGGGAGCTTTCTTT. This codes for CASSLVSRGAFF.

The chain is built from TRBV4-3 and TRBJ1-4; D gene unclear. This CDR3 has 16 residues. The V gene's germline CDR1 is LGHNA and CDR2 YSLEER. Deletions cut 0 bases from V and 8 bases from J, with 16 bases between. The CDR3 nucleotides read TGCGCCAGCAGCCAAGATCTGGGCCTAGCTTGGGAAAAACTGTTTTTT. Its protein product is CASSQDLGLAWEKLFF.

DNA of the CDR3: TGTGCCATCAGTGAACTAGCGGCCACAGATACGCAGTATTTT. Its translation: CAISELAATDTQYF. The chain recombines TRBV10-3 with TRBJ2-3, with 8 bases fitting TRBD2. V lost 3 bases, J lost 2 bases, and 1 base stayed unmatched. CDR1 and CDR2 (germline): ENHRY, SYGVKD. The CDR3 is 14 residues long.